This section outlines one T cell receptor beta chain sequence together with its context. The sample belongs to a study of blood T cell repertoires in COVID-19. The trim removed 4 bases at V and 0 bases at J, leaving 23 bases unmatched. The CDR3 totals 21 residues. From germline, CDR1 is MDHEN and CDR2 SYDVKM. Produced via immunoSEQ multiplex PCR; TCRdb's table is partial and in-frame only. The sample lists 100,000 to 150,000 clones, about 85% seen once, with approximately 2% in the top ten. This clonotype was obtained from a man between 65 and 80 years old with acute or convalescent COVID-19. The chain has TRBV28 and TRBJ2-7, with 8 bases identical to TRBD2. What was sequenced was peripheral blood. The CDR3 DNA sequence: TGTGCCAGCAGTTCAGCCGACTCTTGGCGGGGGGCCCAGAAGAACTCCTACGAGCAGTACTTC. It translates to CASSSADSWRGAQKNSYEQYF.